Below are 21 T cell receptor beta chains sequenced from a single sample in a study of identical twins. TCRdb re-called the 5' RACE reads through MiXCR, storing one row per CDR3 protein. The sample consists of 500,000 to 650,000 distinct CDR3 sequences, about 7.6% of them appearing once. The sample also formed part of further work on yellow fever vaccine responses in identical twins.

Sequenced sample: PBMCs. These receptors were collected from a woman aged 18-29 years in good health.

The chain employs TRBV6-1 and TRBJ1-4, with 7 bases aligning to TRBD1. The CDR3 has 15 residues. Germline-derived CDR1 and CDR2 are MNHNS and SASEGT. V lost 1 base, J lost 9 bases, and 8 bases stayed unmatched. The CDR3: CASSEVFQGDQKLFF. Here the CDR3 DNA reads TGTGCCAGCAGTGAAGTTTTCCAGGGGGATCAAAAACTGTTTTTT.

In this sample, this clonotype turned up many times. V gene TRBV5-1 combines with J gene TRBJ1-5; 8 bases are a match to TRBD1. Trimming removed 0 bases from V and 6 bases from J; junction bases left unmatched: 5. The CDR3 loop spans 15 amino acids. Per germline, CDR1 SGHRS and CDR2 YFSETQ. CDR3 sequence reads: CASSLAGQGSQPQHF. The CDR3 nucleotides read TGCGCCAGCAGCTTGGCCGGACAGGGAAGTCAGCCCCAGCATTTT.

This clonotype was seen a handful of times. V usage is TRBV7-8 and J usage is TRBJ2-1, with D perhaps TRBD1 or TRBD2 (5 bases each). Germline loops: CDR1 SGHVS, CDR2 FQNEAQ. CDR3 size: 13 residues. With 4 bases removed from V and 10 bases from J, the gap between germline ends came to 14 bases. The DNA for the CDR3 is TGTGCCAGCAGCTACACGGGGCTTTCAGAGCAGTTCTTC. Translation: CASSYTGLSEQFF. The entire variable domain, with the rest obtained from reference TRBV7-8 and TRBJ2-1, is as follows: GAGVSQSPRYKVAKRGQDVALRCDPISGHVSLFWYQQALGQGPEFLTYFQNEAQLDKSGLPSDRFFAERPEGSVSTLKIQRTQQEDSAVYLCASSYTGLSEQFFGPGTRLTVL.

This clonotype was observed a handful of times. The V and J genes are TRBV12-3 or TRBV12-4 and TRBJ1-3; D is perhaps TRBD1 (5 bases). Trimming removed 5 bases from V and 8 bases from J, with 13 bases in between. This CDR3 comprises 13 residues. CDR3: CASSLSGRHTIYF. In DNA form, the CDR3 reads TGTGCCAGCAGTCTTTCAGGGCGGCACACCATATATTTT.

This clonotype occurred many times. The rearrangement links TRBV2 to TRBJ1-3; D is possibly TRBD1 (6 bases). V was clipped by 8 bases and J by 2 bases, with 13 bases between them. The CDR3 is made up of 14 amino acids. Per germline, CDR1 SNHLY and CDR2 FYNNEI. The CDR3 spells CASGGGDAGNTIYF. In nucleotides, the CDR3 is TGTGCCAGCGGGGGCGGAGATGCTGGAAACACCATATATTTT.

Concerning this clonotype itself: A much larger clone sits a single nucleotide away, making a read error possible. The chain employs TRBV13 and TRBJ2-1; 7 nucleotides line up with TRBD2. Germline V lookup: CDR1 PRHDT, CDR2 FYEKMQ (reference sequence). The CDR3 totals 17 residues. The CDR3 spells CARSIGLTSASYNEQFF. In nucleotides, the CDR3 is TGTGCCCGCAGCATAGGTCTAACTAGCGCTTCCTACAATGAGCAGTTCTTC.

V usage is TRBV7-2 and J usage is TRBJ2-2; D ambiguous. Germline CDR1 SGHTA, CDR2 FQGNSA. CDR3 length equals 15 residues. With 0 bases removed from V and 6 bases from J, the gap between germline ends came to 11 bases. DNA for the CDR3: TGTGCCAGCAGCTTAGCCCGGGTCGGAGCCGGGGAGCTGTTTTTT. The encoded protein is CASSLARVGAGELFF.

DNA of the CDR3: TGCAGCGTTCTCGCTAGAGGGAGCACAGATACGCAGTATTTT. This gives the protein CSVLARGSTDTQYF. The chain has TRBV29-1 and TRBJ2-3; D is possibly TRBD2 (5 bases). In germline, CDR1 is SQVTM, CDR2 ANQGSEA. Trimming took 5 bases from V and 0 from J, leaving 12 bases between them. The CDR3 sequence is 14 residues long.

This clonotype has a count of ten or more. This sequence joins TRBV12-3 or TRBV12-4 and TRBJ2-4; no clear D gene. V gave up 3 bases and J gave up 5 bases, with 8 bases separating them. The CDR3 loop spans 13 amino acids. The CDR3 is CASSFQAENIQYF. CDR3 coding DNA: TGTGCCAGCAGTTTCCAGGCGGAAAACATTCAGTACTTC.

This clonotype was seen many times. One end of the junction fails to match germline, which may point to a read error. This chain uses TRBV5-1 with TRBJ2-3; a possible D gene is TRBD2 (6 bases). The CDR3 is 15 amino acids. Germline V gene sequence: CDR1 SGHRS, CDR2 YFSETQ. CDR3: CASSLVGTSTDTQYF. The CDR3 DNA follows: TGTGCCAGCAGCTTAGTTGGGACTAGCACAGATACGCAGTATTTT.

This clonotype was picked up a small number of times. The rearrangement joins TRBV9 to TRBJ2-7, with D tentatively TRBD2 (5 bases). Germline assignment: CDR1 SGDLS and CDR2 YYNGEE. This CDR3 has 13 residues. V was shortened by 5 bases and J by 6 bases, with 15 bases between the two germline ends. CDR3 coding DNA: TGTGCCAGCAGGCCACAAACAGAGGGCGAGCAGTACGTC. It encodes CASRPQTEGEQYV.

Only a few counts were recorded for this clonotype. The genes are TRBV5-1 and TRBJ1-1; D gene ambiguous. In germline, CDR1 is SGHRS, CDR2 YFSETQ. The CDR3 has 15 amino acids. Between the trimmed V and J ends, which lost 0 bases and 0 bases, there was a span of 9 bases. The CDR3 DNA is TGCGCCAGCAGCTTGGCGGCAGGCTTGAACACTGAAGCTTTCTTT. Translating gives CASSLAAGLNTEAFF. The whole variable domain, remainder taken from reference TRBV5-1 and TRBJ1-1, is KAGVTQTPRYLIKTRGQQVTLSCSPISGHRSVSWYQQTPGQGLQFLFEYFSETQRNKGNFPGRFSGRQFSNSRSEMNVSTLELGDSALYLCASSLAAGLNTEAFFGQGTRLTVV.

The table lists this clonotype with many counts. V and J are TRBV3-1 and TRBJ1-1; 10 bases line up with TRBD1. CDR1 is LGHDT and CDR2 is YNNKEL in the germline V gene (reference sequence). V was pared by 1 base and J by 4 bases, with 0 bases of the junction left unmatched. This CDR3 comprises 14 residues. The CDR3 nucleotides are TGTGCCAGCAGCCAAGGGGACAGGGGCACTGAAGCTTTCTTT. It is translated as CASSQGDRGTEAFF.

The chain carries TRBV20-1 and TRBJ1-1; a weak D match, TRBD1 (6 bases). This CDR3 is 17 amino acids long. The V gene lost 2 bases and the J gene lost 0 bases, with 19 bases spanning the gap. CDR1 is DFQATT, CDR2 SNEGSKA, per germline (reference sequence). The CDR3 nucleotides are TGCAGTGCTAGACCCTTAGGGGGAACTTATATGAACACTGAAGCTTTCTTT. This sequence encodes CSARPLGGTYMNTEAFF.

The rearrangement joins TRBV3-1 to TRBJ1-5; D is uncertain. CDR3 size: 14 residues. The germline V and J ends were trimmed by 1 base and 6 bases, with 10 bases remaining between them. Germline lookup yields CDR1 LGHDT and CDR2 YNNKEL (reference sequence). The CDR3 reads CASSQGAAVQPQHF. Here the CDR3 DNA reads TGTGCCAGCAGCCAAGGGGCGGCAGTTCAGCCCCAGCATTTT.

This clonotype was observed a handful of times. This rearrangement joins TRBV29-1 to TRBJ1-2; TRBD1 matches at 8 bases. V gave up 3 bases and J gave up 7 bases; unmatched junction bases: 16. Looked up from germline, CDR1 is SQVTM and CDR2 is ANQGSEA. The CDR3 totals 16 residues. The CDR3 reads CSVESLGGRGLGGYTF. CDR3 nucleotide sequence: TGCAGCGTTGAGTCGCTCGGGGGCAGGGGGCTTGGTGGCTACACCTTC.

The table lists this clonotype with many counts. The chain has TRBV12-3 or TRBV12-4 and TRBJ2-1; 14 bases line up with TRBD2. The CDR3 extends over 20 amino acids. V was pared by 2 bases and J by 4 bases, with 13 bases of the junction left unmatched. The CDR3 region is CASSLNSGTSGSRLYNEQFF. DNA of the CDR3: TGTGCCAGCAGTTTAAACTCCGGGACTAGCGGGAGTCGTCTATACAATGAGCAGTTCTTC.

The rearrangement links TRBV7-3 to TRBJ2-1; D might be TRBD2 (6 bases). This CDR3 spans 16 amino acids. V was pared by 4 bases and J by 0 bases, with 13 bases between. From germline, CDR1 is SGHTA and CDR2 FQGTGA. CDR3 sequence reads: CASSSGAGISYNEQFF. As DNA, the CDR3 is TGTGCCAGCAGCTCGGGAGCGGGTATCTCCTACAATGAGCAGTTCTTC. Together with reference TRBV7-3 and TRBJ2-1, the CDR3 gives the full variable domain: GAGVSQTPSNKVTEKGKYVELRCDPISGHTALYWYRQSLGQGPEFLIYFQGTGAADDSGLPNDRFFAVRPEGSVSTLKIQRTERGDSAVYLCASSSGAGISYNEQFFGPGTRLTVL.

This clonotype was counted a few times. CDR3 region: CASSPGLAGENAGELFF. Here the CDR3 DNA reads TGTGCCAGCAGCCCGGGACTAGCGGGAGAAAACGCCGGGGAGCTGTTTTTT. The V call is TRBV3-1, the J call TRBJ2-2; 14 bases are a match to TRBD2. The CDR3 sequence is 17 residues long. The germline V gene encodes CDR1 LGHDT and CDR2 YNNKEL (reference sequence). The V and J ends lost 4 bases and 6 bases, in that order; junction bases with no gene match: 7.

V is TRBV12-3 or TRBV12-4 and J is TRBJ2-5; the D gene is possibly TRBD2 (6 bases). The length of the CDR3 is 15 residues. The V and J ends lost 7 bases and 4 bases respectively, with 19 bases between them. CDR3 coding DNA: TGTGCCAGCACCCAACGCGGGACTGAACTAGAGACCCAGTACTTC. Residues: CASTQRGTELETQYF.

V gene TRBV7-6 combines with J gene TRBJ1-3; 8 positions match TRBD1. This CDR3 comprises 18 residues. Germline V gene sequence: CDR1 SGHVS, CDR2 FNYEAQ. The ends lost 0 bases at V and 2 bases at J; junction bases unmatched: 9. DNA of the CDR3: TGTGCCAGCAGCTTAGCGGGGACAGGTGATTTCCCTGGAAACACCATATATTTT. This sequence encodes CASSLAGTGDFPGNTIYF.